This T cell receptor beta chain emerged from a study of CD8 T cells in ankylosing spondylitis. With V trimmed by 3 bases and J by 5 bases, 7 bases remained unmatched. Per the germline V gene, CDR1 is SGHRS and CDR2 is YFSETQ. There are 14 residues in the CDR3. As the method for making TCR beta libraries, quantitative 5'-RACE with molecular barcodes was used. TCRdb ran MiXCR on the 5' RACE reads and lists one entry per CDR3 protein. Here the sample spans hundreds of thousands of distinct CDR3 sequences, 15% to 20% being singletons. Notes on the study in general: In synovial fluid and blood from reactive arthritis, some motif variants were previously reported. Relatively scarce in peripheral blood, disease-linked clones were CD8+. A TCR beta motif of roughly eight highly homologous variants appeared characteristic of ankylosing spondylitis blood. Reportedly, matched ankylosing spondylitis synovial fluid was significantly enriched for disease-linked clones.

Comments on this clonotype: The antigen remains unidentified.

The material sequenced was blood, either unsorted or a sorted T cell fraction (not recorded which). The chain links TRBV5-1 to TRBJ1-1; 7 nucleotides line up with TRBD1. This TCR was recovered from a male donor with ankylosing spondylitis. The CDR3 region is CASSSDREITEAFF. The DNA of the CDR3 is TGCGCCAGCAGCTCTGACAGGGAAATTACTGAAGCTTTCTTT.